This entry lists 19 T cell receptor beta chains sequenced from one sample in a study of T cell changes during pregnancy in multiple sclerosis (dated by TCRdb to 2018 to 2020). Library generation was performed with the immunoSEQ multiplex PCR assay. Not all clones reach the TCRdb copy of this immuneACCESS table, which keeps in-frame sequences only. Checked studies attribute under half of the gap to unresolved V genes and leave the rest unexplained. For this sample the table gives under 50,000 clones, of which around 93% were detected only once. The ten biggest clones cover approximately 2.9% of the sample. This sample comprised CD8+ T cells from peripheral blood mononuclear cells, obtained in the second trimester of pregnancy. These receptor sequences come from a female donor with multiple sclerosis, enrolled in a pregnancy study.

The rearrangement joins TRBV6-6 to TRBJ2-1; TRBD2 agrees at 15 bases. Trimming at V came to 5 bases and at J to 7 bases, leaving 3 bases not matched to a gene. Germline V gene data show CDR1 as MNHNY and CDR2 as SVGAGI (reference sequence). The CDR3 is 15 residues long. Here the CDR3 reads CASSLGLAGGNEQFF. Written as DNA, the CDR3 is TGTGCCAGCAGTCTAGGACTAGCGGGGGGGAATGAGCAGTTCTTC.

The V and J genes are TRBV13 and TRBJ2-7; 10 bases match TRBD2. V shed 1 base, J shed 7 bases, and the junction held 10 bases outside the gene matches. Germline lookup yields CDR1 PRHDT and CDR2 FYEKMQ (reference sequence). The CDR3 is 16 amino acids. CDR3 protein: CASSLAGSGGTREQYF. The CDR3 bases are TGTGCCAGCAGCTTAGCGGGTAGCGGGGGGACTCGGGAGCAGTACTTC.

The chain combines TRBV4-1 with TRBJ1-4; D might be TRBD1 (6 bases). Germline V CDR1 and CDR2: MGHRA, YSYEKL. The ends were cut back, 4 bases at V and 7 bases at J, with 13 bases in the middle. CDR3 length: 14 amino acids. The CDR3 DNA reads as TGCGCCAGCAGCCCGATAGGGGGGGTTGAAAAACTGTTTTTT. It codes for CASSPIGGVEKLFF.

This clone has just one count. The V and J genes are TRBV7-6 and TRBJ2-3; a weak D match, TRBD1 (7 bases). Trimming cost V 4 bases and J 4 bases, with 18 bases left between them. In germline, CDR1 is SGHVS, CDR2 FNYEAQ. This CDR3 is built from 16 residues. The CDR3 nucleotides are TGTGCCAGCAGCTCAACGGTGGAGGGGGCAGCAGATACGCAGTATTTT. Translating it yields CASSSTVEGAADTQYF. The full variable domain, rest sourced from reference TRBV7-6 and TRBJ2-3, is GAGVSQSPRYKVTKRGQDVALRCDPISGHVSLYWYRQALGQGPEFLTYFNYEAQQDKSGLPNDRFSAERPEGSISTLTIQRTEQRDSAMYRCASSSTVEGAADTQYFGPGTRLTVL.

The V gene is TRBV11-2, the J gene TRBJ2-7; no clear D. The CDR3 loop spans 12 amino acids. V was clipped by 1 base and J by 3 bases, with 4 bases between them. Germline V lookup: CDR1 SGHAT, CDR2 FQNNGV. CDR3 nucleotide sequence: TGTGCCAGCAGCTTAGGGAGCTACGAGCAGTACTTC. Translation gives CASSLGSYEQYF.

The rearrangement uses TRBV4-3 and TRBJ1-2; D is perhaps TRBD1 (6 bases). This CDR3 is built from 17 residues. V lost 0 bases to trimming and J lost 6 bases, with 20 bases between them. The germline CDR1 and CDR2 sequences are LGHNA and YSLEER. The CDR3 region is CASSQELPRTDTDGYTF. The DNA of the CDR3 is TGCGCCAGCAGCCAAGAACTGCCCCGGACAGATACCGATGGCTACACCTTC.

The V and J genes are TRBV10-2 and TRBJ2-5; maybe TRBD1 (5 bases). Germline CDR1 and CDR2: WSHSY and SAAADI. The V end was cut by 7 bases, the J end by 5 bases, with 17 bases between. There are 14 residues in the CDR3. The CDR3 here is CASTKGVGFETQYF. The DNA for the CDR3 is TGCGCCAGCACCAAAGGGGTAGGGTTCGAGACCCAGTACTTC.

This clone showed up just once. The chain carries TRBV7-9 and TRBJ1-5; 8 nucleotides line up with TRBD1. The ends lost 4 bases at V and 0 bases at J; junction bases unmatched: 5. This CDR3 spans 16 amino acids. Germline assignment: CDR1 SEHNR and CDR2 FQNEAQ (reference sequence). The chain's CDR3 is CASSSTGDNSNQPQHF. The CDR3 DNA reads as TGTGCCAGCAGCTCGACAGGGGATAATAGCAATCAGCCCCAGCATTTT.

The rearrangement joins TRBV29-1 to TRBJ1-1; possible D gene TRBD1, 5 bases. CDR1 SQVTM and CDR2 ANQGSEA come from the germline V gene. Trimming pared 4 bases from V and 3 bases from J, leaving 9 bases between. The CDR3 consists of 12 residues. CDR3 residues: CSVAPGDTEAFF. Written as DNA, the CDR3 is TGCAGCGTTGCCCCGGGGGACACTGAAGCTTTCTTT. Drawing the rest from reference TRBV29-1 and TRBJ1-1, the complete variable domain is SAVISQKPSRDICQRGTSLTIQCQVDSQVTMMFWYRQQPGQSLTLIATANQGSEATYESGFVIDKFPISRPNLTFSTLTVSNMSPEDSSIYLCSVAPGDTEAFFGQGTRLTVV.

The chain has TRBV19 and TRBJ1-2, with no clear D. CDR1 and CDR2 (germline): LNHDA, SQIVND (reference sequence). This CDR3 has 12 residues. V lost 3 bases and J 8 bases, leaving 10 bases between the germline ends. The CDR3 is CASSMSVSGYTF. The CDR3 nucleotides are TGTGCCAGTAGTATGTCAGTCTCGGGCTACACCTTC. Using reference TRBV19 and TRBJ1-2 for the parts outside the CDR3, the full variable domain is DGGITQSPKYLFRKEGQNVTLSCEQNLNHDAMYWYRQDPGQGLRLIYYSQIVNDFQKGDIAEGYSVSREKKESFPLTVTSAQKNPTAFYLCASSMSVSGYTFGSGTRLTVV.

The chain carries TRBV7-6 and TRBJ2-7, with 7 bases identical to TRBD1. The CDR3 contains 14 residues. The trim removed 1 base at V and 3 bases at J, leaving 3 bases unmatched. Looked up from germline, CDR1 is SGHVS and CDR2 is FNYEAQ. This CDR3 is CASSLETGRYEQYF. CDR3 DNA: TGTGCCAGCAGCTTAGAGACAGGGCGCTACGAGCAGTACTTC.

V gene TRBV9 combines with J gene TRBJ2-1, with D uncertain. Between the trimmed V and J ends, which lost 0 bases and 0 bases, there was a span of 4 bases. Germline CDR1 and CDR2: SGDLS and YYNGEE. This CDR3 contains 14 residues. Here the CDR3 reads CASSVVDSYNEQFF. The CDR3 DNA reads TGTGCCAGCAGCGTAGTAGACTCCTACAATGAGCAGTTCTTC. Based on the CDR3 plus reference TRBV9 and TRBJ2-1, the full variable domain is DSGVTQTPKHLITATGQRVTLRCSPRSGDLSVYWYQQSLDQGLQFLIQYYNGEERAKGNILERFSAQQFPDLHSELNLSSLELGDSALYFCASSVVDSYNEQFFGPGTRLTVL.

This chain joins TRBV7-2 and TRBJ2-7, with TRBD1 as a possible D gene (6 bases). CDR1 and CDR2 (germline): SGHTA, FQGNSA. Trimming shortened V by 2 bases and J by 3 bases, and 8 bases separated the two germline ends. This CDR3 is 13 amino acids long. In DNA, the CDR3 is TGTGCCAGCAGCTTACAGGGGTACTACGAGCAGTACTTC. Translation: CASSLQGYYEQYF.

This clone was observed a handful of times. The CDR3 here is CAWEQGTEAFF. In DNA, the CDR3 is TGTGCCTGGGAGCAGGGCACTGAAGCTTTCTTT. The V gene is TRBV30, the J gene TRBJ1-1, with D perhaps matching TRBD1 (5 bases). Trimming took off 5 bases at V and 4 bases at J, with 8 bases between the two ends. CDR1 is GTSNPN, CDR2 SVGIG, per germline (reference sequence). The CDR3 is 11 amino acids.

CDR3 nucleotides: TGTGCCAGCAGTGAGTCTATCGGGACAGGGAATGAAAAACTGTTTTTT. Translation gives CASSESIGTGNEKLFF. The V gene is TRBV6-1, the J gene TRBJ1-4; TRBD1 agrees at 9 bases. Germline CDR1 is MNHNS and CDR2 is SASEGT. V lost 3 bases and J lost 5; bases outside the gene matches: 7. The CDR3 is 16 residues long.

This clone was seen a single time. The rearrangement joins TRBV4-1 to TRBJ1-5; tentative D call: TRBD1 (5 bases). V dropped 4 bases and J dropped 7 bases, with 14 bases sitting between them. CDR3 size: 14 residues. Germline V gene data show CDR1 as MGHRA and CDR2 as YSYEKL. The CDR3 is CASSRGDFGQPQHF. DNA for the CDR3: TGCGCCAGCAGCCGTGGGGACTTTGGACAGCCCCAGCATTTT.

The V and J genes are TRBV30 and TRBJ1-2, with 7 bases fitting TRBD1. V dropped 8 bases and J dropped 7; count of bases not matched to a gene: 10. The CDR3 has 12 amino acids. CDR1 is GTSNPN, CDR2 SVGIG, per germline (reference sequence). The CDR3, as DNA: TGTGCCGGTCAGGACAGGTTCGGTGGCTACACCTTC. Protein: CAGQDRFGGYTF.

The genes are TRBV19 and TRBJ1-2, with a tentative D call TRBD1 (5 bases). The germline V gene encodes CDR1 LNHDA and CDR2 SQIVND (reference sequence). The CDR3 spans 17 residues. V was shortened by 3 bases and J by 2 bases, with 19 bases between the two germline ends. This CDR3 reads CASSMGGWGRWNYGYTF. The CDR3 DNA sequence: TGTGCCAGTAGTATGGGGGGGTGGGGCCGATGGAACTATGGCTACACCTTC. Full variable domain (missing parts from reference TRBV19 and TRBJ1-2): DGGITQSPKYLFRKEGQNVTLSCEQNLNHDAMYWYRQDPGQGLRLIYYSQIVNDFQKGDIAEGYSVSREKKESFPLTVTSAQKNPTAFYLCASSMGGWGRWNYGYTFGSGTRLTVV.

The V and J genes are TRBV12-5 and TRBJ2-2; 7 bases are a match to TRBD2. CDR1 is LGHNT and CDR2 is FRNRAP in the germline V gene. J gave up 3 bases and V 8 bases, and 12 bases lay outside the gene matches. The CDR3 is made up of 16 amino acids. CDR3 protein: CASKEGGSIDTGELFF. CDR3 nucleotide sequence: TGTGCTAGTAAAGAGGGAGGGAGCATTGACACCGGGGAGCTGTTTTTT.